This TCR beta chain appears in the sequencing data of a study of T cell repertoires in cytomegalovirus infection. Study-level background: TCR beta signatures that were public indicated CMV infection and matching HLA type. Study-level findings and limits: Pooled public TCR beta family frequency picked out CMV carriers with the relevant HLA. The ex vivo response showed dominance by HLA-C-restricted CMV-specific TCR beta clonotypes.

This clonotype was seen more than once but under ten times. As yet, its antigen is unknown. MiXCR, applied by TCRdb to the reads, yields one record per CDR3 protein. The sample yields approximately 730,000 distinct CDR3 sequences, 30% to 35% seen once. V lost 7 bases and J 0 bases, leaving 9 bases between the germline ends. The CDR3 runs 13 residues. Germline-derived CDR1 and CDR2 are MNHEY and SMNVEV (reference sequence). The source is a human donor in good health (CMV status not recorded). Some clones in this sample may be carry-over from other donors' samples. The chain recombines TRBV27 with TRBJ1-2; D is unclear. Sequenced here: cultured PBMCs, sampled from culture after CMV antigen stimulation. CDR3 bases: TGTGCCAGCAAGCCTTCAGCTAACTATGGCTACACCTTC. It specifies CASKPSANYGYTF.